This T cell receptor beta chain stems from a study of OX40 agonist ivuxolimab in advanced cancers. Study-wide background: An agonistic human IgG2 monoclonal antibody against OX40 (CD134) was given. Participants averaged roughly 57 years of age (range about 23 to 80) and were roughly 83% male. Partial responses occurred in Three dose-escalation patients, one with hepatocellular carcinoma and two with cutaneous melanoma.

CDR3 size: 15 residues. Germline V CDR1 and CDR2: SGHKS, YYEKEE (reference sequence). Unmatched junction bases numbered 8, after V lost 4 bases and J lost 7 bases. Autoimmune disease history or systemic immunosuppression barred patients. Sequencing used immunoSEQ multiplex PCR; TCRdb keeps in-frame clones, though not all of them. The table records tens of thousands of clones, nearly 85% of them present only once. The V gene is TRBV5-5, the J gene TRBJ2-2; 9 positions agree with TRBD1. Sequencing used CD4+ or CD8+ T cells sorted from blood, obtained in a trial of the OX40 agonist ivuxolimab. The receptor's source is an adult with an advanced solid tumor such as melanoma, head and neck, liver or kidney cancer. CDR3 region: CASSPGTGSSGELFF. CDR3 coding DNA: TGTGCCAGCAGCCCCGGGACAGGGTCGAGCGGGGAGCTGTTTTTT.